Each of the 19 T cell receptor beta chains below was sequenced from the same sample in a study of T-cell memory formation after mild COVID-19. TCRdb reprocessed the 5' RACE reads with MiXCR, giving one entry per CDR3 protein. The table shows 350,000 to 400,000 distinct CDR3 sequences, with about 15% occurring only once. The specimen was PBMCs or a T cell subset sorted from them (not recorded which). The receptor source for this set is a man between 18 and 35 years old who had mild COVID-19 (a few samples of this study predate the infection). Cell type and time point are not known.

This clonotype has only a few counts. The chain combines TRBV28 with TRBJ2-2; no firm D call. The V and J ends lost 5 bases and 0 bases respectively, with 7 bases between them. Germline CDR1 and CDR2: MDHEN and SYDVKM. The CDR3 is made up of 14 amino acids. CDR3 protein: CASSPIPNTGELFF. CDR3 nucleotides: TGTGCCAGCAGTCCCATTCCGAACACCGGGGAGCTGTTTTTT.

In this sample, this clonotype turned up a few times. The gene calls are TRBV5-5 and TRBJ2-2; D not certain. V gave up 3 bases and J gave up 7 bases, with 7 bases separating them. CDR1 is SGHKS, CDR2 YYEKEE, per germline (reference sequence). The CDR3 runs to 12 residues. The CDR3 nucleotides are TGTGCCAGCAGCTCTTTCGGCGGGGAGCTGTTTTTT. Amino acid sequence: CASSSFGGELFF.

There are many counts of this clonotype. The rearrangement joins TRBV25-1 to TRBJ2-3; 9 bases fit TRBD1. From germline, CDR1 is MGHDK and CDR2 SYGVNS. V gave up 5 bases and J gave up 2 bases; unmatched junction bases: 8. The CDR3 loop spans 16 amino acids. This CDR3 is CASSKTRDRVTDTQYF. The DNA of the CDR3 is TGTGCCAGCAGTAAAACCCGGGACAGGGTCACAGATACGCAGTATTTT.

This clonotype was seen ten or more times. CDR3: CASSSPPSDGDNEQFF. The CDR3 bases are TGTGCCAGCAGCTCCCCTCCCTCGGACGGGGACAATGAGCAGTTCTTC. The chain has TRBV7-9 and TRBJ2-1; weak D call: TRBD2 (5 bases). The germline V gene has CDR1 SEHNR and CDR2 FQNEAQ (reference sequence). V was trimmed by 4 bases and J by 5 bases, leaving 18 bases between them. The CDR3 covers 16 residues.

The CDR3 DNA follows: TGTGCCAGCCGCGCGCATGTCGGTCAGCCCCAGCATTTT. This gives the protein CASRAHVGQPQHF. The rearrangement links TRBV6-5 to TRBJ1-5; D ambiguous. Trimming left V 8 bases short and J 6 bases short, with 14 bases between. The CDR3 is made up of 13 amino acids. Per the germline V gene, CDR1 is MNHEY and CDR2 is SVGAGI.

This clonotype was seen more than once but under ten times. This chain links TRBV18 with TRBJ2-1, with 10 bases that match TRBD2. After removal of 3 bases from V and 5 bases from J, the junction contained 7 bases not matched to a gene. This CDR3 spans 16 amino acids. Germline loops: CDR1 KGHSH, CDR2 LQKENI. The CDR3 is CASSPDTSGVDNEQFF. The CDR3 DNA reads as TGTGCCAGCTCACCGGACACTAGCGGGGTCGACAATGAGCAGTTCTTC.

The chain recombines TRBV20-1 with TRBJ2-4; 8 bases fit TRBD2. Germline CDR1 reads DFQATT; CDR2 reads SNEGSKA (reference sequence). The CDR3 runs 16 residues. V lost 1 base, J lost 4 bases, and 9 bases stayed unmatched. CDR3 region: CSARARSASGKNIQYF. The CDR3 DNA reads as TGCAGTGCTAGAGCCAGATCTGCTAGCGGGAAAAACATTCAGTACTTC.

The CDR3 is CASSAGQGRETQYF. The CDR3 DNA reads as TGTGCCAGCAGCGCGGGACAGGGGAGGGAGACCCAGTACTTC. The J gene is TRBJ2-5, the V gene TRBV9, with TRBD1 matching 10 bases. The CDR3 sequence is 14 residues long. Germline values: CDR1 SGDLS, CDR2 YYNGEE. The ends lost 3 bases at V and 5 bases at J; junction bases unmatched: 4.

The table lists this clonotype with a few counts. This chain uses TRBV5-6 with TRBJ1-1; unclear D gene. This CDR3 spans 14 amino acids. The germline CDR1 and CDR2 sequences are SGHDT and YYEEEE. V was pared by 4 bases and J by 5 bases, with 15 bases between. The CDR3 nucleotides are TGTGCCAGCAGCCCCTTCGGGGAGAGAACTGAAGCTTTCTTT. Translating gives CASSPFGERTEAFF.

V usage is TRBV5-5 and J usage is TRBJ2-7; 9 nucleotides line up with TRBD2. The CDR3 totals 15 residues. Trimming at V came to 0 bases and at J to 3 bases, leaving 4 bases not matched to a gene. Germline V gives CDR1 SGHKS, CDR2 YYEKEE (reference sequence). The CDR3 reads CASSLGAGGIYEQYF. The CDR3 nucleotides are TGTGCCAGCAGCTTGGGAGCGGGGGGTATCTACGAGCAGTACTTC.

The chain couples TRBV3-1 to TRBJ2-1; no clear D. This CDR3 comprises 15 residues. Trimming stripped 0 bases from V and 5 bases from J, with 11 bases between. Germline CDR1 is LGHDT and CDR2 is YNNKEL (reference sequence). CDR3 sequence (DNA): TGTGCCAGCAGCCAAGATCTCGGACGCGACAATGAGCAGTTCTTC. Translated, it gives CASSQDLGRDNEQFF.

This clonotype was seen a single time. This chain uses TRBV5-6 with TRBJ2-7, with D perhaps being TRBD1 or TRBD2 (5 bases each). This CDR3 has 16 residues. V lost 0 bases to trimming and J lost 7 bases, with 20 bases between them. The germline CDR1 and CDR2 sequences are SGHDT and YYEEEE. CDR3: CASSLGPGTSGWEQYV. The CDR3 DNA is TGTGCCAGCAGCTTGGGCCCCGGGACCTCGGGGTGGGAGCAGTACGTC.

V gene TRBV27 combines with J gene TRBJ1-2; D unclear. CDR1 and CDR2 from the germline V gene are MNHEY and SMNVEV (reference sequence). Trimming removed 3 bases at V and 2 bases at J, with 10 bases between. CDR3 length: 14 residues. CDR3 region: CASSFLSTNYGYTF. The DNA of the CDR3 is TGTGCCAGCAGTTTCCTAAGTACCAACTATGGCTACACCTTC.

This clonotype occurred a few times. The CDR3 DNA follows: TGCGCCAGCAGCAAGGGGGTGGGCTACACCTTC. This sequence encodes CASSKGVGYTF. The genes are TRBV4-1 and TRBJ1-2, with D possibly matching TRBD1 (6 bases). Per germline, CDR1 MGHRA and CDR2 YSYEKL. The V end lost 5 bases, the J end lost 8 bases, and 9 bases lay between the germline ends. The CDR3 extends over 11 amino acids.

This clonotype was detected ten times or more. The chain combines TRBV4-3 with TRBJ2-7; TRBD2 matches 9 bases. The V gene's germline CDR1 is LGHNA and CDR2 YSLEER. The CDR3 is 16 residues long. With V trimmed by 0 bases and J by 5 bases, 8 bases remained unmatched. CDR3 DNA: TGCGCCAGCAGCCAAGATCACGGACTAGCGACGAACGAGCAGTACTTC. This translates into CASSQDHGLATNEQYF.

The chain joins TRBV18 to TRBJ1-3, with D possibly matching TRBD1 (5 bases). The CDR3 extends over 15 amino acids. V lost 3 bases, J lost 0 bases, and 9 bases lay in between. CDR1 and CDR2 (germline): KGHSH, LQKENI. For the CDR3, the DNA is TGTGCCAGCTCACCGGGGGGTGACTCTGGAAACACCATATATTTT. Translation gives CASSPGGDSGNTIYF.

This clonotype appeared many times. V is TRBV11-2 and J is TRBJ2-7; perhaps TRBD2 as D (5 bases). This CDR3 is 16 amino acids long. Trimming pared 5 bases from V and 0 bases from J, leaving 17 bases between. Germline V gene data show CDR1 as SGHAT and CDR2 as FQNNGV. The chain's CDR3 is CASSPSPGLRSYEQYF. CDR3 in DNA: TGTGCCAGCAGCCCGAGCCCGGGATTGCGCTCCTACGAGCAGTACTTC.

The rearrangement joins TRBV7-2 to TRBJ1-2; 11 bases map to TRBD1. The CDR3 sequence is 14 residues long. Germline V CDR1 and CDR2: SGHTA, FQGNSA. V shed 1 base and J 10 bases; nucleotides not matched to a gene: 5. Here the CDR3 reads CASSLGRGQGDYTF. The CDR3 DNA follows: TGTGCCAGCAGCTTAGGAAGGGGACAGGGGGACTACACCTTC. The full variable domain, rest sourced from reference TRBV7-2 and TRBJ1-2, is GAGVSQSPSNKVTEKGKDVELRCDPISGHTALYWYRQSLGQGLEFLIYFQGNSAPDKSGLPSDRFSAERTGGSVSTLTIQRTQQEDSAVYLCASSLGRGQGDYTFGSGTRLTVV.

CDR3 loop: CASSEARESDGYTF. The DNA for the CDR3 is TGTGCCAGCAGTGAAGCCCGGGAATCTGATGGCTACACCTTC. The rearrangement uses TRBV2 and TRBJ1-2; D is unresolved. Germline CDR1 reads SNHLY; CDR2 reads FYNNEI. The V and J ends lost 0 bases and 6 bases respectively, with 11 bases between them. CDR3 size: 14 residues.